One and the same sample provided the 21 T cell receptor beta chains below, sequenced in a study of cytomegalovirus exposure and HLA in healthy donors. PCR involved 60 Vbeta and 13 Jbeta primers. Assay: immunoSEQ multiplex PCR; the TCRdb copy retains only in-frame clones and omits some. This table has approximately 200,000 clones, 79% appearing once. Sequenced input: PBMCs. These receptors originate from a woman younger than 35 in good health and CMV-seronegative.

This sequence joins TRBV7-2 and TRBJ2-7; D perhaps matches TRBD1 (6 bases). The germline gives CDR1 SGHTA, CDR2 FQGNSA. This CDR3 spans 15 amino acids. V was trimmed by 1 base and J by 2 bases, leaving 12 bases between them. The CDR3 region has the DNA TGTGCCAGCAGCTTAGGCCTAACAGGGCCCTACGAGCAGTACTTC. It yields the protein CASSLGLTGPYEQYF. Full variable domain (rest looked up from reference TRBV7-2 and TRBJ2-7): GAGVSQSPSNKVTEKGKDVELRCDPISGHTALYWYRQSLGQGLEFLIYFQGNSAPDKSGLPSDRFSAERTGGSVSTLTIQRTQQEDSAVYLCASSLGLTGPYEQYFGPGTRLTVT.

This chain connects TRBV19 to TRBJ2-6; the D gene is possibly TRBD2 (7 bases). The CDR3 length is 16 residues. Germline V gene data show CDR1 as LNHDA and CDR2 as SQIVND (reference sequence). V was cut by 8 bases and J by 2 bases, with 16 bases left in between. This CDR3 reads CASLALGGPGANVLTF. CDR3 DNA sequence: TGTGCCAGTCTCGCCTTGGGGGGGCCTGGGGCCAACGTCCTGACTTTC.

This clone was found once. The chain couples TRBV5-6 to TRBJ1-2; 9 positions match TRBD1. Trimming at V came to 4 bases and at J to 8 bases, leaving 9 bases not matched to a gene. Germline CDR1 and CDR2: SGHDT and YYEEEE. The CDR3 totals 14 residues. CDR3 sequence reads: CASSPGTGLGGYTF. In DNA form, the CDR3 reads TGTGCCAGCAGCCCCGGGACAGGGTTGGGCGGCTACACCTTC. The full variable domain, completed using reference TRBV5-6 and TRBJ1-2, is DAGVTQSPTHLIKTRGQQVTLRCSPKSGHDTVSWYQQALGQGPQFIFQYYEEEERQRGNFPDRFSGHQFPNYSSELNVNALLLGDSALYLCASSPGTGLGGYTFGSGTRLTVV.

The V gene is TRBV27, the J gene TRBJ2-3; D not certain. Trimming shortened V by 2 bases and J by 2 bases, and 11 bases separated the two germline ends. The V gene's germline CDR1 is MNHEY and CDR2 SMNVEV (reference sequence). This CDR3 contains 15 residues. CDR3 amino acids: CASSLAEQNTDTQYF. The CDR3 DNA follows: TGTGCCAGCAGTTTAGCCGAACAAAACACAGATACGCAGTATTTT.

The rearrangement links TRBV19 to TRBJ1-4; 8 bases align to TRBD1. The ends lost 5 bases at V and 8 bases at J; junction bases unmatched: 7. The germline V gene encodes CDR1 LNHDA and CDR2 SQIVND (reference sequence). The CDR3 is made up of 14 amino acids. Here the CDR3 reads CASSFGQGREKLFF. The CDR3 DNA reads as TGTGCCAGTAGTTTCGGACAGGGACGAGAAAAACTGTTTTTT.

V usage is TRBV19 and J usage is TRBJ1-5, with 12 bases aligning to TRBD1. J gave up 6 bases and V 3 bases, and 6 bases lay outside the gene matches. This CDR3 spans 16 amino acids. From germline, CDR1 is LNHDA and CDR2 SQIVND (reference sequence). The CDR3 coding sequence is TGTGCCAGTAGTATTACCGGGACAGGGGGCACTCAGCCCCAGCATTTT. Translated, it gives CASSITGTGGTQPQHF.

This sequence joins TRBV27 and TRBJ1-1; 10 bases match TRBD1. V was pared by 2 bases and J by 4 bases, with 7 bases of the junction left unmatched. Germline V gene lookup returns CDR1 MNHEY and CDR2 SMNVEV (reference sequence). This CDR3 comprises 16 residues. CDR3 coding DNA: TGTGCCAGCAGTTTAGGGACAGGGGTGGAAAGCACTGAAGCTTTCTTT. Its translation: CASSLGTGVESTEAFF.

The chain couples TRBV11-2 to TRBJ1-1; D gene uncertain. Looked up from germline, CDR1 is SGHAT and CDR2 is FQNNGV. There are 14 residues in the CDR3. V lost 1 base and J 1 base, leaving 7 bases between the germline ends. In DNA form, the CDR3 reads TGTGCCAGCAGCTTAGCGTACGGGAACACTGAAGCTTTCTTT. Translated: CASSLAYGNTEAFF.

This clone was observed a handful of times. The chain joins TRBV6-5 to TRBJ2-3; the D is unclear. Looked up from germline, CDR1 is MNHEY and CDR2 is SVGAGI. The V end was cut by 5 bases, the J end by 6 bases, with 9 bases between. The CDR3 has 12 amino acids. CDR3 sequence: CASSESLDTQYF. CDR3 sequence (DNA): TGTGCCAGCAGTGAGAGCTTGGATACGCAGTATTTT.

This sequence joins TRBV5-1 and TRBJ2-2, with D unresolved. The V end was cut by 7 bases, the J end by 7 bases, with 23 bases between. The length of the CDR3 is 16 residues. From germline, CDR1 is SGHRS and CDR2 YFSETQ. The CDR3 DNA sequence: TGCGCCAGCTTCCCCCCTACAGCAGGAAGTGGCGGGGAGCTGTTTTTT. Translated, it gives CASFPPTAGSGGELFF.

The chain recombines TRBV7-6 with TRBJ2-5, with D tentatively TRBD1 (7 bases). Germline assignment: CDR1 SGHVS and CDR2 FNYEAQ. V dropped 5 bases and J dropped 4 bases, with 17 bases sitting between them. This CDR3 comprises 15 residues. The CDR3 protein is CASSPSRGVRETQYF. CDR3 bases: TGTGCCAGCAGCCCCTCCAGGGGGGTAAGAGAGACCCAGTACTTC.

The rearrangement uses TRBV7-3 and TRBJ2-2, with 9 bases fitting TRBD1. From germline, CDR1 is SGHTA and CDR2 FQGTGA. This CDR3 is built from 15 residues. V dropped 3 bases and J dropped 11; count of bases not matched to a gene: 10. CDR3 sequence: CASSFNRGLEGELFF. CDR3 bases: TGTGCCAGCAGCTTTAACAGGGGGCTGGAGGGAGAGCTGTTTTTT.

The chain couples TRBV28 to TRBJ1-2; TRBD1 matches at 9 bases. Germline V gene lookup returns CDR1 MDHEN and CDR2 SYDVKM. V lost 6 bases, J lost 4 bases, and 3 bases stayed unmatched. The CDR3 runs to 13 residues. The CDR3 region has the DNA TGTGCCAGCAGAACAGGGGGCGTCTATGGCTACACCTTC. As protein: CASRTGGVYGYTF.

The rearrangement links TRBV19 to TRBJ2-7; possible D gene TRBD2, 6 bases. Germline V gene data show CDR1 as LNHDA and CDR2 as SQIVND (reference sequence). Deletions cut 5 bases from V and 3 bases from J, with 11 bases between. This CDR3 has 13 amino acids. Here the CDR3 reads CASSPGLGYEQYF. CDR3 DNA sequence: TGTGCCAGTAGTCCGGGACTGGGCTACGAGCAGTACTTC.

The chain recombines TRBV19 with TRBJ2-5; maybe TRBD2 (5 bases). The CDR3 loop spans 13 amino acids. Per germline, CDR1 LNHDA and CDR2 SQIVND (reference sequence). The V gene lost 4 bases and the J gene lost 7 bases, with 13 bases spanning the gap. For the CDR3, the DNA is TGTGCCAGTAGTACCACTAGTTCCGGGACCCAGTACTTC. Amino acids: CASSTTSSGTQYF.

The V call is TRBV4-2, the J call TRBJ2-5; tentatively, D is TRBD2 (6 bases). In germline, CDR1 is LGHNA, CDR2 YNFKEQ. This CDR3 is built from 14 residues. Trimming shortened V by 4 bases and J by 5 bases, and 14 bases separated the two germline ends. CDR3 in amino acids: CASSPTRRLETQYF. Written as DNA, the CDR3 is TGTGCCAGCAGCCCGACTAGACGTCTGGAGACCCAGTACTTC.

V is TRBV29-1 and J is TRBJ1-4; D unresolved. Germline V gene sequence: CDR1 SQVTM, CDR2 ANQGSEA. This CDR3 region has 15 residues. The V gene lost 5 bases and the J gene lost 2 bases, with 15 bases spanning the gap. The DNA of the CDR3 is TGCAGCGTTTCTCACGCGGTGGTCACTAATGAAAAACTGTTTTTT. Its translation is CSVSHAVVTNEKLFF.

This clone has just one count. J is TRBJ2-3 and V is TRBV5-1; no clear D. This CDR3 comprises 14 residues. Per germline, CDR1 SGHRS and CDR2 YFSETQ. Between the trimmed V and J ends, which lost 0 bases and 0 bases, there was a span of 5 bases. The CDR3: CASSLAISTDTQYF. The CDR3 DNA reads TGCGCCAGCAGCTTGGCCATTAGCACAGATACGCAGTATTTT. The full variable domain, in which reference TRBV5-1 and TRBJ2-3 provide the parts outside the CDR3, is KAGVTQTPRYLIKTRGQQVTLSCSPISGHRSVSWYQQTPGQGLQFLFEYFSETQRNKGNFPGRFSGRQFSNSRSEMNVSTLELGDSALYLCASSLAISTDTQYFGPGTRLTVL.

J is TRBJ2-7 and V is TRBV28; 8 bases align to TRBD1. This CDR3 spans 12 amino acids. The V gene end was trimmed by 7 bases and the J gene end by 4 bases; junction bases not matched to a gene: 3. Germline CDR1 reads MDHEN; CDR2 reads SYDVKM. CDR3 DNA: TGTGCCAGCACAGGGGGCTTTTACGAGCAGTACTTC. Protein sequence: CASTGGFYEQYF.

This sequence joins TRBV5-6 and TRBJ2-4, with 7 bases matching TRBD1. J lost 3 bases, V lost 4 bases, and 7 bases had no gene match. CDR1 and CDR2 from the germline V gene are SGHDT and YYEEEE. CDR3 length equals 15 residues. The CDR3 reads CASSRLNRGKNIQYF. Written as DNA, the CDR3 is TGTGCCAGCAGCCGACTTAACAGGGGCAAAAACATTCAGTACTTC.

The rearrangement uses TRBV6-5 and TRBJ2-7; D might be TRBD1 (6 bases). V lost 0 bases, J lost 3 bases, and 9 bases lay in between. The germline CDR1 and CDR2 sequences are MNHEY and SVGAGI. The length of the CDR3 is 14 residues. The chain's CDR3 is CASSYSNRVYEQYF. CDR3 nucleotide sequence: TGTGCCAGCAGTTACTCGAACAGGGTCTACGAGCAGTACTTC.